The rows below give T cell receptor beta chains drawn from one sample of a study of post-analysis software for immune sequencing data. TCRdb fed the PCR reads into MiXCR, producing one record per CDR3 protein. The sample lists approximately 730,000 distinct CDR3 sequences; roughly 29% were seen once. The sequencing sample was made of blood. The receptors were gathered from a girl under 18 with multiple sclerosis. Each CDR3 is given with its conserved first and last residue. Only part of the rows carry a size: once, few, many, or a class if the clone is expanded.

clone_size v_call cdr3_aa
. TRBV9 CASSVDKANYGYTF
few TRBV6-5 CASSRRGRAYNEQFF
. TRBV6-2/TRBV6-3 CASSYSSGSGTWGEQYF
few TRBV28 CASSPVGAEQFF
once TRBV21-1 CASNLTKRFGTEAFF
few TRBV4-3 CASSQAFAGGPYEQYF
few TRBV12-3/TRBV12-4 CASRGLLTYNEQFF
. TRBV9 CASSVGGLSYEQYF
few TRBV6-1 CASSEGLAGGTDTQYF
. TRBV20-1 CSARSSGRASLYEQYF
. TRBV7-7 CASSPASAGPGRPGANVLTF
many TRBV29-1 CSVAGTVSRAGANVLTF
few TRBV29-1 CSADKGSGEQYF
few TRBV20-1 CSFRDQGNEQFF
. TRBV20-1 CSARGGTGTAQNIQYF
few TRBV14 CASSQRIGAKNIQYF
. TRBV20-1 CSAPILSGTREQYF
few TRBV27 CASSLFRQGGQETQYF
few TRBV6-2/TRBV6-3 CASTSAFGRAGNIQYF
few TRBV7-9 CASSSITSGSNEQFF
few TRBV18 CASSPPGSLGTEAFF
. TRBV6-5 CASSRAGAPGDTQYF
. TRBV6-1 CASSEIRSPGQGNTEAFF
few TRBV6-1 CASSRGLAGVQSYEQYF
few TRBV10-3 CAMGAGSSYEQYF
few TRBV27 CASTPSPWKETQYF
few TRBV12-3/TRBV12-4 CASRTGTGGTDTQYF
. TRBV20-1 CSARSGQESYEQYF
. TRBV7-2 CASSLEGLAVGGGQFF
few TRBV12-3/TRBV12-4 CASRRVSYGYTF
. TRBV5-5 CASNTTSGGAPSYNEQFF
. TRBV7-9 CASSLVRLNEQFF
. TRBV12-3/TRBV12-4 CASSLSTGEASGYTF
. TRBV29-1 CSVTPPGDTQYF
few TRBV7-8 CASSFGAQRGSYEQYF
. TRBV7-8 CASFRAGANEQFF
few TRBV10-3 CAISTRQGAGQPQHF
. TRBV6-1 CASGVRSYEQYF
few TRBV7-9 CASSLGSERTLQETQYF
. TRBV29-1 CSVEDEGGPSYEQYF
many TRBV5-6 CASSPGVNYEQYF
. TRBV10-3 CAISEPPGFEQYF
. TRBV5-6 CANSLPGANSPLHF
. TRBV6-2/TRBV6-3 CASSRDSTYEQYF
few TRBV18 CASSLGDNYEQYF
many TRBV29-1 CSARAVTIIETQYF
few TRBV9 CASSVGGTSNEQFF
. TRBV28 CASSRPLRGHTEAFF
many TRBV20-1 CSAQARFNEQFF
few TRBV2 CASRPQAETQYF
. TRBV7-2 CAGSLGGHYEQYF
. TRBV5-1 CASSLTTSGGIDTQYF
. TRBV20-1 CSATRDRGLLNTQYF
few TRBV7-9 CASSLGGAQNKNIQYF